Listed below are T cell receptor beta chains from one sample, sequenced in a study of blood T cell repertoires in COVID-19. Data came from immunoSEQ multiplex PCR; TCRdb stores just in-frame clones and leaves some out. The data show 100,000 to 150,000 clones, with about four fifths seen just once and about a sixth held by the top ten. Source material: peripheral blood. The source of these receptors is a woman aged 45-65 years with acute or convalescent COVID-19. The CDR3 runs from the conserved cysteine through the conserved F or W. A D gene is named only where the DNA matches it firmly. The size field is filled for only some rows; it gives once, few, many or a size class.

clone_size: few
j_call: TRBJ1-6
v_call: TRBV9
d_call: TRBD1
cdr3_nt: TGTGCCAGCAGCACCGACAGGGGGCTACGTTCACCCCTCCACTTT
cdr3_aa: CASSTDRGLRSPLHF

clone_size: -
j_call: TRBJ1-5
v_call: TRBV6-4
d_call: -
cdr3_nt: TGTGCCAGCAGTGAGCAGTATAGCAATCAGCCCCAGCATTTT
cdr3_aa: CASSEQYSNQPQHF

clone_size: -
j_call: TRBJ1-1
v_call: TRBV6-1
d_call: TRBD1
cdr3_nt: TGTGCCAGCAGTGAAGCCCGACAGGGGAGGGGGAACACTGAAGCTTTCTTT
cdr3_aa: CASSEARQGRGNTEAFF

clone_size: -
j_call: TRBJ1-1
v_call: TRBV18
d_call: -
cdr3_nt: TGTGCCAGCTCACAGCCGGGGGGTAACACTGAAGCTTTCTTT
cdr3_aa: CASSQPGGNTEAFF

clone_size: -
j_call: TRBJ2-7
v_call: TRBV5-1
d_call: TRBD1
cdr3_nt: TGCGCCAGCAGCTTGGGACAGGGATTCTACGAGCAGTACTTC
cdr3_aa: CASSLGQGFYEQYF

clone_size: -
j_call: TRBJ2-2
v_call: TRBV7-8
d_call: TRBD2
cdr3_nt: TGTGCCAGCAGCTTAAGACTAGCGGGGGCATTCACCGGGGAGCTGTTTTTT
cdr3_aa: CASSLRLAGAFTGELFF

clone_size: -
j_call: TRBJ2-7
v_call: TRBV29-1
d_call: -
cdr3_nt: TGCAGCGCTCTCGACAGCTACGAGCAGTACTTC
cdr3_aa: CSALDSYEQYF

clone_size: -
j_call: TRBJ2-3
v_call: TRBV5-1
d_call: TRBD2
cdr3_nt: TGCGCCAGCAGCCCGGGACTAGCGGGCACAGATACGCAGTATTTT
cdr3_aa: CASSPGLAGTDTQYF

clone_size: -
j_call: TRBJ1-2
v_call: TRBV24-1
d_call: -
cdr3_nt: TGTGCCACCAGTGACCCGACAGTGGATGGCTACACCTTC
cdr3_aa: CATSDPTVDGYTF

clone_size: -
j_call: TRBJ1-5
v_call: TRBV2
d_call: -
cdr3_nt: TGTGCCAGCAGTGAAGGCTCGGGTACAAGCAATCAGCCCCAGCATTTT
cdr3_aa: CASSEGSGTSNQPQHF

clone_size: -
j_call: TRBJ1-2
v_call: TRBV29-1
d_call: -
cdr3_nt: TGCAGCGTAGCGATCGGACTCTCCTATGGCTACACCTTC
cdr3_aa: CSVAIGLSYGYTF